The 21 T cell receptor beta chains below all came from one sample that was sequenced in a study of cytomegalovirus exposure and HLA in healthy donors. 13 Jbeta primers and 60 Vbeta primers were used for the PCR. Clones were sequenced by immunoSEQ multiplex PCR, and TCRdb holds only the in-frame ones, with some missing. The data show more than 90,000 clones, 60% to 80% seen once. Sequencing input: PBMCs. All receptors derive from a female donor in good health and CMV-seronegative.

The chain joins TRBV9 to TRBJ2-3; D call uncertain. The germline V and J ends were trimmed by 0 bases and 2 bases, with 7 bases remaining between them. Per the germline V gene, CDR1 is SGDLS and CDR2 is YYNGEE. CDR3 length: 14 residues. Here the CDR3 reads CASSVGSSTDTQYF. The CDR3 nucleotides are TGTGCCAGCAGCGTAGGCAGTTCCACAGATACGCAGTATTTT.

The V and J genes are TRBV28 and TRBJ2-6; D unresolved. Germline-derived CDR1 and CDR2 are MDHEN and SYDVKM. V lost 2 bases to trimming and J lost 0 bases, with 17 bases between them. CDR3 length: 19 residues. Here the CDR3 DNA reads TGTGCCAGCAGTTTACTCGGGTATCTCACCCGCTCTGGGGCCAACGTCCTGACTTTC. As protein: CASSLLGYLTRSGANVLTF.

This chain joins TRBV4-1 and TRBJ2-7; 9 positions agree with TRBD1. Losses at the gene ends were 6 bases for V and 3 bases for J; bases not matched to a gene: 9. The germline gives CDR1 MGHRA, CDR2 YSYEKL. This CDR3 is 15 amino acids long. This CDR3 is CASSNRVGQGYEQYF. CDR3 in DNA: TGCGCCAGCAGTAACCGGGTGGGACAGGGCTACGAGCAGTACTTC.

This clone was counted a single time. This chain links TRBV4-2 with TRBJ2-7; 11 positions match TRBD2. Losses at the gene ends were 4 bases for V and 0 bases for J; bases not matched to a gene: 8. CDR3 length: 17 amino acids. CDR1 and CDR2 (germline): LGHNA, YNFKEQ. The CDR3 is CASSLNLAGGSSYEQYF. CDR3 sequence (DNA): TGTGCCAGCAGCCTAAATTTAGCGGGAGGGAGCTCCTACGAGCAGTACTTC.

This clone was counted a single time. J is TRBJ2-4 and V is TRBV30; TRBD1 aligns across 11 bases. Germline trimming cut 2 bases from V and 0 bases from J; bases unmatched to any gene: 9. The germline CDR1 and CDR2 sequences are GTSNPN and SVGIG (reference sequence). The CDR3 has 18 amino acids. The CDR3: CAWSIRDRGNIAKNIQYF. The CDR3 nucleotides are TGTGCCTGGAGTATCCGGGACAGGGGGAATATAGCCAAAAACATTCAGTACTTC.

This chain joins TRBV28 and TRBJ2-1; 7 nucleotides agree with TRBD2. From germline, CDR1 is MDHEN and CDR2 SYDVKM. Trimming at V came to 6 bases and at J to 9 bases, leaving 17 bases not matched to a gene. The CDR3 is 16 residues long. In DNA, the CDR3 is TGTGCCAGCAGCCCCCCCTACGGGAGGTATAATGGTGAGCAGTTCTTC. Its protein is CASSPPYGRYNGEQFF.

The rearrangement uses TRBV27 and TRBJ2-1; 8 positions agree with TRBD2. The CDR3 loop spans 16 amino acids. The V segment lost 4 bases and the J segment 0 bases; nucleotides outside the gene matches: 5. The germline V gene encodes CDR1 MNHEY and CDR2 SMNVEV (reference sequence). DNA for the CDR3: TGTGCCAGCAGTTCACGCGGGACTAGCTCCTACAATGAGCAGTTCTTC. Protein sequence: CASSSRGTSSYNEQFF.

This chain links TRBV14 with TRBJ2-1; a weak D match, TRBD2 (5 bases). The germline CDR1 and CDR2 sequences are SGHDN and FVKESK. The length of the CDR3 is 16 residues. The V end lost 4 bases, the J end lost 6 bases, and 19 bases lay between the germline ends. CDR3 nucleotides: TGTGCCAGCAGCCGAAGGGAAACGGCACGGGGCAATGAGCAGTTCTTC. Residues: CASSRRETARGNEQFF. The whole variable domain, filled in from reference TRBV14 and TRBJ2-1, reads EAGVTQFPSHSVIEKGQTVTLRCDPISGHDNLYWYRRVMGKEIKFLLHFVKESKQDESGMPNNRFLAERTGGTYSTLKVQPAELEDSGVYFCASSRRETARGNEQFFGPGTRLTVL.

This rearrangement joins TRBV5-6 to TRBJ1-6; 9 bases map to TRBD1. Per the germline V gene, CDR1 is SGHDT and CDR2 is YYEEEE. Unmatched junction bases numbered 4, after V lost 5 bases and J lost 7 bases. This CDR3 contains 14 residues. CDR3 loop: CASSWDRANSPLHF. The CDR3 DNA reads TGTGCCAGCAGTTGGGACAGGGCAAATTCACCCCTCCACTTT.

This clone was counted a few times. The chain carries TRBV29-1 and TRBJ1-2; a possible D gene is TRBD1 (6 bases). This CDR3 has 11 amino acids. CDR1 and CDR2 from the germline V gene are SQVTM and ANQGSEA. With 5 bases removed from V and 3 bases from J, the gap between germline ends came to 7 bases. The CDR3 here is CSVWTDYGYTF. In nucleotides, the CDR3 is TGCAGCGTTTGGACAGACTATGGCTACACCTTC.

The CDR3 reads CASSFPGQGAKTEAFF. CDR3 bases: TGTGCCAGCAGTTTCCCAGGACAGGGGGCAAAAACTGAAGCTTTCTTT. The chain couples TRBV28 to TRBJ1-1; 11 bases fit TRBD1. After removal of 3 bases from V and 5 bases from J, the junction contained 8 bases not matched to a gene. The germline V gene has CDR1 MDHEN and CDR2 SYDVKM. The CDR3 sequence is 16 residues long.

The table lists this clone with a few counts. V is TRBV30 and J is TRBJ2-7, with a possible D match to TRBD1 (6 bases). CDR1 is GTSNPN, CDR2 SVGIG, per germline (reference sequence). CDR3 length equals 14 residues. V was shortened by 1 base and J by 2 bases, with 12 bases between the two germline ends. The CDR3 region has the DNA TGTGCCTGGAGTGCAGGGGTCCCCCCCTACGAGCAGTACTTC. Amino acid sequence: CAWSAGVPPYEQYF.

V is TRBV28 and J is TRBJ2-3; TRBD2 matches 10 bases. Germline CDR1 MDHEN, CDR2 SYDVKM. V lost 2 bases, J lost 0 bases, and 11 bases stayed unmatched. This CDR3 has 19 residues. CDR3 nucleotides: TGTGCCAGCAGTTTAATCGGTGGGCTAGCGGGAGATAGCACAGATACGCAGTATTTT. Residues: CASSLIGGLAGDSTDTQYF. Using reference TRBV28 and TRBJ2-3 for the parts outside the CDR3, the full variable domain is DVKVTQSSRYLVKRTGEKVFLECVQDMDHENMFWYRQDPGLGLRLIYFSYDVKMKEKGDIPEGYSVSREKKERFSLILESASTNQTSMYLCASSLIGGLAGDSTDTQYFGPGTRLTVL.

The chain recombines TRBV27 with TRBJ2-3; 8 positions agree with TRBD2. CDR1 and CDR2 from the germline V gene are MNHEY and SMNVEV (reference sequence). With V trimmed by 8 bases and J by 6 bases, 13 bases remained unmatched. The CDR3 is 15 amino acids. CDR3 in DNA: TGTGCCAGCTGTACTCTAGCGGGTCTCGGGGATACGCAGTATTTT. Its translation: CASCTLAGLGDTQYF.

The DNA for the CDR3 is TGTGCCAGCAGTTTTCGTCCGCGGAGTAGCGGGGGGTTTGGCAATGAGCAGTTCTTC. Translation: CASSFRPRSSGGFGNEQFF. The V call is TRBV27, the J call TRBJ2-1; 10 bases are shared with TRBD2. Losses at the gene ends were 3 bases for V and 6 bases for J; bases not matched to a gene: 17. Germline-derived CDR1 and CDR2 are MNHEY and SMNVEV (reference sequence). The CDR3 runs 19 residues.

The chain is built from TRBV30 and TRBJ2-1, with TRBD2 matching over 10 bases. V was clipped by 5 bases and J by 7 bases; unmatched bases: 5. Germline lookup yields CDR1 GTSNPN and CDR2 SVGIG (reference sequence). The CDR3 sequence is 13 residues long. The CDR3 loop is CAWSGLASNEQFF. CDR3 sequence (DNA): TGTGCCTGGTCGGGACTAGCGTCGAATGAGCAGTTCTTC.

V gene TRBV2 combines with J gene TRBJ2-5; 7 positions match TRBD1. CDR3 size: 18 residues. Germline V gene sequence: CDR1 SNHLY, CDR2 FYNNEI. J was trimmed by 3 bases and V by 4 bases; bases with no gene match: 17. The CDR3 spells CASSAGIMTGTPEETQYF. CDR3 bases: TGTGCCAGCAGTGCAGGTATAATGACAGGGACCCCCGAAGAGACCCAGTACTTC. The full variable domain, in which reference TRBV2 and TRBJ2-5 provide the parts outside the CDR3, is EPEVTQTPSHQVTQMGQEVILRCVPISNHLYFYWYRQILGQKVEFLVSFYNNEISEKSEIFDDQFSVERPDGSNFTLKIRSTKLEDSAMYFCASSAGIMTGTPEETQYFGPGTRLLVL.

The chain couples TRBV2 to TRBJ1-5; possibly TRBD1 for D (5 bases). Deletions cut 1 base from V and 6 bases from J, with 13 bases between. This CDR3 is built from 15 residues. Germline V gene sequence: CDR1 SNHLY, CDR2 FYNNEI. The CDR3 sequence: CASSEDWGEGQPQHF. The CDR3 DNA reads TGTGCCAGCAGTGAAGATTGGGGGGAGGGTCAGCCCCAGCATTTT.

In this sample, this clone turned up a few times. The gene calls are TRBV16 and TRBJ1-6, with D unresolved. There are 12 residues in the CDR3. Germline loops: CDR1 KGHSY, CDR2 FQNENV. V shed 0 bases and J shed 12 bases, with 6 bases lying between them. In DNA form, the CDR3 reads TGTGCCAGCAGCCAATCAGCAGGACCCCTCCACTTT. It is translated as CASSQSAGPLHF.

The genes are TRBV6-1 and TRBJ1-5; D unclear. Germline CDR1 and CDR2: MNHNS and SASEGT. The CDR3 totals 15 residues. Trimming removed 7 bases from V and 4 bases from J, with 17 bases in between. The CDR3 DNA sequence: TGTGCCAGCACCTTGGAGGGCAGTCTAAATCAGCCCCAGCATTTT. Protein sequence: CASTLEGSLNQPQHF.

The V and J genes are TRBV5-1 and TRBJ1-4; tentative D call: TRBD1 (5 bases). The germline CDR1 and CDR2 sequences are SGHRS and YFSETQ. The V and J ends lost 6 bases and 7 bases respectively, with 25 bases between them. This CDR3 contains 17 residues. For the CDR3, the DNA is TGCGCCAGCACCCACGACAGCTCCAGGGTTAGCGGTGAAAAACTGTTTTTT. Its translation: CASTHDSSRVSGEKLFF. Looking up the rest from reference TRBV5-1 and TRBJ1-4 gives the full variable domain: KAGVTQTPRYLIKTRGQQVTLSCSPISGHRSVSWYQQTPGQGLQFLFEYFSETQRNKGNFPGRFSGRQFSNSRSEMNVSTLELGDSALYLCASTHDSSRVSGEKLFFGSGTQLSVL.